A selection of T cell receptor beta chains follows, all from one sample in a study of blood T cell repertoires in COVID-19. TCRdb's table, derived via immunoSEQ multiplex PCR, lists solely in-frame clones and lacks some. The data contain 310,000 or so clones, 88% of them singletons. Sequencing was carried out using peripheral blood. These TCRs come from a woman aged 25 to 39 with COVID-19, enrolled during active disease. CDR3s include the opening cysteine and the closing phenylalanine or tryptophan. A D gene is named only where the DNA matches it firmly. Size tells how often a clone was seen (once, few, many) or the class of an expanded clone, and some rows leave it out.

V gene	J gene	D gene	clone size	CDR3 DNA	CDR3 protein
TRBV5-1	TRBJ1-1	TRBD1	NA	TGCGCCAGCACCTTTCGGACAGGGAACACTGAAGCTTTCTTT	CASTFRTGNTEAFF
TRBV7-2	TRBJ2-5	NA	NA	TGTGCCAGCAGCCTTGGTCTAGCGGAGACCCAGTACTTC	CASSLGLAETQYF
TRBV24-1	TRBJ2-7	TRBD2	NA	TGTGCCACCAGTGATAACCCCCAGGCTAGCGGTCATTACGAGCAGTACTTC	CATSDNPQASGHYEQYF
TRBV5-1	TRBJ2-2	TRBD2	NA	TGCGCCAGCAGCCCCCTTTCGGGGACTAGCGGGAGGGCCGCTGGGGAGCTGTTTTTT	CASSPLSGTSGRAAGELFF
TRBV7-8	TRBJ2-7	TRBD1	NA	TGTGCCAGCAGCTACGGGGACAGAGGATACGAGCAGTACTTC	CASSYGDRGYEQYF
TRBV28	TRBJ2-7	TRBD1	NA	TGTGCCAGCAGTGGAGCCGGGACAGGCTACGAGCAGTACTTC	CASSGAGTGYEQYF
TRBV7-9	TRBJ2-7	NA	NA	TGTGCCAGCAGCTTAGGGGCTAGCATGGACGAGCAGTACTTC	CASSLGASMDEQYF
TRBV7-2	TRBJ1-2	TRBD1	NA	TGTGCCAGCAGCTACTCAGGGGGCGGCCGCTATGGCTACACCTTC	CASSYSGGGRYGYTF
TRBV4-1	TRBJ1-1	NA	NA	TGCGCCAGCAGCCAAGAATACAGGGAAGGGACTGAAGCTTTCTTT	CASSQEYREGTEAFF
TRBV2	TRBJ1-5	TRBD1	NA	TGTGCCAGCAGGGGACAGGGGAATCAGCCCCAGCATTTT	CASRGQGNQPQHF
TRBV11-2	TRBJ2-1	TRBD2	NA	TGTGCCAGCAGCCCCATAGCGGGAGGTGAGCAGTTCTTC	CASSPIAGGEQFF
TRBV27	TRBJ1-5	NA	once	TGTGCCAGCAGTTTATCGCTGGGGGGAGGTCTGTTTCAGCCCCAGCATTTT	CASSLSLGGGLFQPQHF
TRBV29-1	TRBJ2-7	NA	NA	TGCAGCGTTCGCCGGGACTTCACCTACGAGCAGTACTTC	CSVRRDFTYEQYF
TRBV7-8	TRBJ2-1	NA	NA	TGTGCCAGCAGCTTAGCGACCCAGGGTGAGCAGTTCTTC	CASSLATQGEQFF
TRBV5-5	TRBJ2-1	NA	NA	TGTGCCAGCAGCTTGGAGCTAGTGCCCTACAATGAGCAGTTCTTC	CASSLELVPYNEQFF
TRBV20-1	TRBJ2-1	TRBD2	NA	TGCAGTGCTAGTGGGCTAGCGGGACTAAATGAGCAGTTCTTC	CSASGLAGLNEQFF
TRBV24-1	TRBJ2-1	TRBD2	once	TGTGCCACCCGGAGCGGGAGCTCCTACAATGAGCAGTTCTTC	CATRSGSSYNEQFF
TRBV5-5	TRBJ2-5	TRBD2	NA	TGTGCCAGCAGCTCCCCGACTAGCGTGGAGACCCAGTACTTC	CASSSPTSVETQYF
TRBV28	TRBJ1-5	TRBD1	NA	TGTGCCAGCAGCGACCGGACAGGGGACAATCAGCCCCAGCATTTT	CASSDRTGDNQPQHF
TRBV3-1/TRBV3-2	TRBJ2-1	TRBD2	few	TGTGCCAGCAGCCAAGATCGAATCGGGACTAGCGGGAGGGAGCAGTTCTTC	CASSQDRIGTSGREQFF
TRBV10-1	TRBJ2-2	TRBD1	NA	TGCGCCAGCGGGGGACAGGGGCCCGGGGAGCTGTTTTTT	CASGGQGPGELFF
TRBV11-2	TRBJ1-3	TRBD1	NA	TGTGCCAGCAGCTTAACAGGGGGGTACGGAAACACCATATATTTT	CASSLTGGYGNTIYF
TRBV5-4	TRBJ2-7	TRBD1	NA	TGTGCCAGCAGCTCCCGACAGGGTCCTAGCGAGCAGTACTTC	CASSSRQGPSEQYF
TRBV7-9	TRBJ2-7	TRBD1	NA	TGTGCCAGCAGGGACAGGGGCGGGGACGAGCAGTACTTC	CASRDRGGDEQYF
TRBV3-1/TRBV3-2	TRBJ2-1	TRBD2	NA	TGTGCCAGCAGACCGAAGTCTAGCGGCCTCAATGAGCAGTTCTTC	CASRPKSSGLNEQFF
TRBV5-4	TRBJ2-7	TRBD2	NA	TGTGCCAGCAGCCCCGGGACTAGCGGGCCGGCCTACGAGCAGTACTTC	CASSPGTSGPAYEQYF
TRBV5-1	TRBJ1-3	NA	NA	TGCGCCAGCAGCTTGGCCGGGAGCGGAAACACCATATATTTT	CASSLAGSGNTIYF
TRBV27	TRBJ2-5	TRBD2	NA	TGTGCCAGCAGTTTACTAGCGGGAGGGCAAGAGACCCAGTACTTC	CASSLLAGGQETQYF
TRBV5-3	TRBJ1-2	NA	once	TGTGCCAGAAGCTTGTGGCAGGGGTATTATGGCTACACCTTC	CARSLWQGYYGYTF
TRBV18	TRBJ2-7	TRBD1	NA	TGTGCCAGCTCAACGGGGACAGGGTATTCCGACGAGCAGTACTTC	CASSTGTGYSDEQYF
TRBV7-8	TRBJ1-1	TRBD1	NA	TGTGCCAGCAGCTTCGGACAGGAGACGATGAACACTGAAGCTTTCTTT	CASSFGQETMNTEAFF
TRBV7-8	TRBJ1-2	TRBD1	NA	TGTGCCAGCAGCTTAGCGGATAGGGGGCCGGGCTACACCTTC	CASSLADRGPGYTF
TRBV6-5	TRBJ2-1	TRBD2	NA	TGTGCCAGCAGTCAGAAATTAGCGGGAGGTGATGAGCAGTTCTTC	CASSQKLAGGDEQFF
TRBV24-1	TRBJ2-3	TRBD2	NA	TGTGCCACCAGTGATTTGAAGGCGGAGCGGGGTCGCACAGATACGCAGTATTTT	CATSDLKAERGRTDTQYF
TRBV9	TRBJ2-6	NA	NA	TGTGCCAGCAGCCCTAGTCCCCCAGGGCTGGGGGCCAACGTCCTGACTTTC	CASSPSPPGLGANVLTF
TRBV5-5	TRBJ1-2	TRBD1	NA	TGTGCCAGCAGCTTGGATATTGGACAGGGGACCTATGGCTACACCTTC	CASSLDIGQGTYGYTF
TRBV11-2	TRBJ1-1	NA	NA	TGTGCCAGCAGCATCCGAGGCCAGATGAACACTGAAGCTTTCTTT	CASSIRGQMNTEAFF
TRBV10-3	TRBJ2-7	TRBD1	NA	TGTGCCATCAGTAAGGGGGCGACTCTCGACGAGCAGTACTTC	CAISKGATLDEQYF
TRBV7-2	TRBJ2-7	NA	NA	TGTGCCAGCAGCTTATATCCCGAGCGGGTAAAGACCTACGAGCAGTACTTC	CASSLYPERVKTYEQYF
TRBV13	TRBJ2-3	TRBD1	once	TGTGCCAGCAGCTCGGGACAGGGGACAGATACGCAGTATTTT	CASSSGQGTDTQYF
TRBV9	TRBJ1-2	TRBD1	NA	TGTGCCAGCACCCAGGGGGCTGGAGGCTACACCTTC	CASTQGAGGYTF
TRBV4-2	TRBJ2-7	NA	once	TGTGCCAGCAGCCAAGGCGCAGACTCCAACTACGAGCAGTACTTC	CASSQGADSNYEQYF
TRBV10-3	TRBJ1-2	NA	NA	TGTGCCATCAGTGAGGTCGGAGACTATGGCTACACCTTC	CAISEVGDYGYTF
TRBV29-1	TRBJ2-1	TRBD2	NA	TGCAGCGTTGGGGCTAGCGGGCGCAACAATGAGCAGTTCTTC	CSVGASGRNNEQFF
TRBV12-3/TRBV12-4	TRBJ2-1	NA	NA	TGTGCCAGCAGTTTAATAACAAACAATGAGCAGTTCTTC	CASSLITNNEQFF
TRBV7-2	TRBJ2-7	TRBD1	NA	TGTGCCAGCAGCATAAAGCGGGCAGGGGGCTTTACTTCCTACGAGCAGTACTTC	CASSIKRAGGFTSYEQYF
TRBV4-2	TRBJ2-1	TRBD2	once	TGTGCCAGCAGCCAAGAAAGCGGGGGGGATGAGCAGTTCTTC	CASSQESGGDEQFF
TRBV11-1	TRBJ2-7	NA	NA	TGTGCCAGCAGCACGAATCGGAGAATCGAGCAGTACTTC	CASSTNRRIEQYF
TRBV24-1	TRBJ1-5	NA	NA	TGTGCCACCAGTGCGGCAGGGGATAGCAATCAGCCCCAGCATTTT	CATSAAGDSNQPQHF
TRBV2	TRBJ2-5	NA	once	TGTGCCAGCAGCGTCCGAGGGGAGACCCAGTACTTC	CASSVRGETQYF
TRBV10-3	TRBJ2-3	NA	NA	TGTGCCATCAGTGAGCCCACCCGCTCGGCAGGCCCCACAGATACGCAGTATTTT	CAISEPTRSAGPTDTQYF
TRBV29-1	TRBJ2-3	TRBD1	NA	TGCAGCGTTGCCCCGGGACAGTACACAGATACGCAGTATTTT	CSVAPGQYTDTQYF
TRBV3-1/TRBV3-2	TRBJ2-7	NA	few	TGTGCCAGCAGCCAAGATCGCTACGAGCAGTACTTC	CASSQDRYEQYF
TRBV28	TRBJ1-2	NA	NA	TGTGCCAGCAGCCTACGATACTATGGCTACACCTTC	CASSLRYYGYTF
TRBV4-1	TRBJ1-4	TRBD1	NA	TGCGCCAGCAGCCAAGAGTTGTCCCGGGAGGGGGCCAGGGAAAAACTGTTTTTT	CASSQELSREGAREKLFF
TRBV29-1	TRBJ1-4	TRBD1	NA	TGCAGCGTCCTTAAGCCGGTGGGGACAGCTTATGAAAAACTGTTTTTT	CSVLKPVGTAYEKLFF